These T cell receptor beta chains were read from a single sample in a study of blood T cell repertoires in COVID-19. Produced via immunoSEQ multiplex PCR; TCRdb's table is partial and in-frame only. The table lists 250,000 to 300,000 clones, 70% to 90% of them singletons. The specimen sequenced was peripheral blood. Receptors originate from a man in his sixties who had recovered from COVID-19. Both conserved end residues are part of each CDR3. D genes are given only for firm matches. Clone size is stated in some rows and not others, as once, few, many or a class when expanded.

v_call: TRBV28
d_call: TRBD1
clone_size: NA
j_call: TRBJ2-2
cdr3_aa: CASSPGQPNTGELFF
cdr3_nt: TGTGCCAGCAGTCCGGGACAGCCGAACACCGGGGAGCTGTTTTTT

v_call: TRBV12-2
d_call: NA
clone_size: NA
j_call: TRBJ2-1
cdr3_aa: CEKSQSYNEQFF
cdr3_nt: TGTGAAAAGTCCCAGTCCTACAATGAGCAGTTCTTC

v_call: TRBV6-1
d_call: NA
clone_size: NA
j_call: TRBJ2-1
cdr3_aa: CASSEPYEQFF
cdr3_nt: TGTGCCAGCAGTGAACCGTATGAGCAGTTCTTC

v_call: TRBV28
d_call: NA
clone_size: few
j_call: TRBJ2-6
cdr3_aa: CASTPGSITGVGANVLTF
cdr3_nt: TGTGCCAGCACCCCCGGAAGCATAACAGGAGTTGGGGCCAACGTCCTGACTTTC

v_call: TRBV7-8
d_call: NA
clone_size: few
j_call: TRBJ2-3
cdr3_aa: CASSLTFSSDTQYF
cdr3_nt: TGTGCCAGCAGCTTAACATTTTCTTCAGATACGCAGTATTTT

v_call: TRBV6-4
d_call: NA
clone_size: NA
j_call: TRBJ1-2
cdr3_aa: CASSVTLGAGGYTF
cdr3_nt: TGTGCCAGCAGCGTAACTCTTGGGGCTGGCGGCTACACCTTC

v_call: TRBV9
d_call: TRBD1
clone_size: NA
j_call: TRBJ1-6
cdr3_aa: CASSVGTGSTPLHF
cdr3_nt: TGTGCCAGCAGCGTAGGGACAGGGTCAACCCCCCTCCACTTT

v_call: TRBV28
d_call: NA
clone_size: NA
j_call: TRBJ2-4
cdr3_aa: CASSLPGDNMGKNIQYF
cdr3_nt: TGTGCCAGCAGTTTACCGGGGGATAATATGGGCAAAAACATTCAGTACTTC

v_call: TRBV5-1
d_call: TRBD2
clone_size: NA
j_call: TRBJ2-1
cdr3_aa: CASSWGQREGRGGQFF
cdr3_nt: TGCGCCAGCAGCTGGGGCCAGCGGGAGGGCCGGGGAGGGCAGTTCTTC

v_call: TRBV2
d_call: NA
clone_size: NA
j_call: TRBJ1-1
cdr3_aa: CASIFSSGTEAFF
cdr3_nt: TGTGCCAGCATTTTTTCCTCAGGCACTGAAGCTTTCTTT

v_call: TRBV5-5
d_call: NA
clone_size: NA
j_call: TRBJ2-7
cdr3_aa: CASSFTPGSYEQYF
cdr3_nt: TGTGCCAGCAGCTTTACTCCCGGGTCCTACGAGCAGTACTTC

v_call: TRBV6-5
d_call: NA
clone_size: NA
j_call: TRBJ1-1
cdr3_aa: CASTTVGGQAFF
cdr3_nt: TGTGCCAGCACCACAGTGGGGGGGCAAGCTTTCTTT

v_call: TRBV9
d_call: NA
clone_size: few
j_call: TRBJ2-2
cdr3_aa: CASSVDGGLRTGELFF
cdr3_nt: TGTGCCAGCAGCGTAGACGGGGGGCTGCGCACCGGGGAGCTGTTTTTT